Listed below are T cell receptor beta chains from one sample, sequenced in a study of blood T cell repertoires in COVID-19. TCRdb's copy holds only in-frame clones and misses some; the assay was immunoSEQ multiplex PCR. The table includes about 96,000 clones, around nine tenths detected once. Sequenced: peripheral blood. The receptors come from a human donor with COVID-19, enrolled during active disease. The donor label of this sample is uncertain. The CDR3 runs from the conserved cysteine through the conserved F or W.

length	V	CDR3
17	TRBV12-5	CASGLGASGGIQETQYF
15	TRBV2	CASSVRTGTTQPQHF
15	TRBV6-5	CASSPTTGSGEKLFF
14	TRBV2	CASNQQGPIYGYTF
14	TRBV18	CASSTGGAYTEAFF
18	TRBV5-6	CASSLTGGGLRSDYGYTF
16	TRBV27	CASSSTGGSINTEAFF
16	TRBV14	CASSRPGFGTNTEAFF
15	TRBV5-6	CASSLVPGLGTEAFF
15	TRBV7-6	CASSRGQGFTGELFF
15	TRBV27	CASSLSGASYNEQFF
14	TRBV4-1	CASSQPSRGRGYTF
15	TRBV5-6	CASSFRTGGRNTIYF
13	TRBV7-2	CASSLISVYGYTF
14	TRBV30	CAWRRGSTNEKLFF
16	TRBV6-5	CASSYYSGRAYNEQFF
16	TRBV5-1	CASSLTTVSSGNTIYF
15	TRBV18	CASSLYDRGTYEQYF
14	TRBV5-1	CASSFPREGTEAFF
14	TRBV2	CASSSELAGGREFF
14	TRBV6-1	CASSEHHSGNTIYF
14	TRBV5-1	CASSLGSMNTEAFF
13	TRBV2	CASSEGGEAEAFF
17	TRBV9	CASSVDVDSGWDTEAFF
14	TRBV19	CATEASGSSETQYF
16	TRBV3-1/TRBV3-2	CASSQEPGTGQETQYF
15	TRBV25-1	CASSETDTDVDEQFF
16	TRBV19	CASSIASGGATDTQYF
13	TRBV7-2	CASSFRGGDTQYF
18	TRBV19	CASSKPGQGAGGTDTQYF
16	TRBV7-9	CASSPLAGGSQETQYF
15	TRBV7-3	CASSLGQGNFNEQFF